The 10 T cell receptor beta chains below were found in one sample sequenced in a study of CD8+ T cells in alopecia areata. Following RNA extraction, reverse transcription yielded cDNA that acted as the sequencing template. Sequenced by immunoSEQ multiplex PCR; TCRdb stores in-frame clones only, minus some. The data hold some 150,000 clones, with approximately 60% observed a single time. Sequenced material: CD8+ T cells sorted from blood. These receptors came from a human donor in good health.

V is TRBV6-5 and J is TRBJ1-5; D remains ambiguous. The V gene lost 5 bases and the J gene lost 1 base, with 12 bases spanning the gap. Germline CDR1 MNHEY, CDR2 SVGAGI. The CDR3 is 15 amino acids. CDR3 sequence (DNA): TGTGCCAGCAGTCCCTGGCCTCCCAGCAATCAGCCCCAGCATTTT. Protein: CASSPWPPSNQPQHF.

Notes on this clone: At the DNA level, this CDR3 is encoded by other sequences in the same sample as well. This rearrangement joins TRBV6-5 to TRBJ2-7; D is perhaps TRBD2 (6 bases). The germline gives CDR1 MNHEY, CDR2 SVGAGI. Trimming removed 2 bases at V and 7 bases at J, with 9 bases between. The CDR3 sequence is 12 residues long. CDR3 bases: TGTGCCAGCAGTTACGTTGGGGGGGAGCAGTACTTC. Its protein is CASSYVGGEQYF.

The chain has TRBV9 and TRBJ2-3, with D possibly being TRBD2 (7 bases). Per the germline V gene, CDR1 is SGDLS and CDR2 is YYNGEE. Trimming removed 6 bases at V and 2 bases at J, with 19 bases between. This CDR3 comprises 16 residues. CDR3 region: CASTNVRGALTDTQYF. Written as DNA, the CDR3 is TGTGCCAGCACCAACGTTCGGGGGGCCCTCACAGATACGCAGTATTTT.

The V gene is TRBV11-1, the J gene TRBJ2-7, with unresolved D. The CDR3 totals 12 residues. Trimming took off 1 base at V and 5 bases at J, with 6 bases between the two ends. Germline CDR1 and CDR2: SGHAT and FQDESV (reference sequence). Here the CDR3 reads CASSLEFHEQYF. In DNA form, the CDR3 reads TGTGCCAGCAGCTTAGAATTCCACGAGCAGTACTTC.

The chain is built from TRBV27 and TRBJ2-5; 7 bases align to TRBD1. CDR1 and CDR2 from the germline V gene are MNHEY and SMNVEV (reference sequence). Trimming at V came to 5 bases and at J to 1 base, leaving 7 bases not matched to a gene. This CDR3 is 15 amino acids long. The chain's CDR3 is CASSTGTAIQETQYF. Written as DNA, the CDR3 is TGTGCCAGCAGTACTGGGACAGCTATCCAAGAGACCCAGTACTTC.

The V and J genes are TRBV29-1 and TRBJ2-1, with 9 bases identical to TRBD1. With 6 bases clipped from V and 6 bases from J, the junction kept 6 bases outside the gene matches. Germline V gene data show CDR1 as SQVTM and CDR2 as ANQGSEA. The CDR3 sequence is 13 residues long. The CDR3 sequence: CSVRQGGINEQFF. The DNA for the CDR3 is TGCAGCGTCCGACAGGGGGGAATCAATGAGCAGTTCTTC.

The chain combines TRBV7-9 with TRBJ2-7; 10 bases agree with TRBD1. This CDR3 contains 17 residues. With V trimmed by 4 bases and J by 0 bases, 9 bases remained unmatched. Germline V CDR1 and CDR2: SEHNR, FQNEAQ (reference sequence). CDR3 amino acids: CASSSQPGQGSSYEQYF. For the CDR3, the DNA is TGTGCCAGCAGCTCCCAACCGGGACAGGGGAGCTCCTACGAGCAGTACTTC.

The V gene is TRBV27, the J gene TRBJ1-1; possible D gene TRBD1, 5 bases. Germline V gene sequence: CDR1 MNHEY, CDR2 SMNVEV (reference sequence). The germline V and J ends were trimmed by 5 bases and 11 bases, with 15 bases remaining between them. This CDR3 is 12 amino acids long. CDR3 in DNA: TGTGCCAGCAGTCCCCAGGGATTCGGCGCTTTCTTT. It codes for CASSPQGFGAFF.

As concerns this clone: Distinct nucleotide sequences in the sample also encode this CDR3. J is TRBJ2-1 and V is TRBV9; D ambiguous. The germline V gene encodes CDR1 SGDLS and CDR2 YYNGEE. V was shortened by 2 bases and J by 5 bases, with 2 bases between the two germline ends. CDR3 size: 11 residues. CDR3 amino acids: CASSVNNEQFF. The CDR3 DNA is TGTGCCAGCAGCGTTAACAATGAGCAGTTCTTC.

The V and J genes are TRBV19 and TRBJ1-2, with a weak D call TRBD1 (5 bases). The V end lost 5 bases, the J end lost 5 bases, and 12 bases lay between the germline ends. Looked up from germline, CDR1 is LNHDA and CDR2 is SQIVND (reference sequence). The CDR3 runs 13 residues. The chain's CDR3 is CASSATVEYGYTF. The CDR3 DNA follows: TGTGCCAGTAGTGCGACAGTGGAATATGGCTACACCTTC.